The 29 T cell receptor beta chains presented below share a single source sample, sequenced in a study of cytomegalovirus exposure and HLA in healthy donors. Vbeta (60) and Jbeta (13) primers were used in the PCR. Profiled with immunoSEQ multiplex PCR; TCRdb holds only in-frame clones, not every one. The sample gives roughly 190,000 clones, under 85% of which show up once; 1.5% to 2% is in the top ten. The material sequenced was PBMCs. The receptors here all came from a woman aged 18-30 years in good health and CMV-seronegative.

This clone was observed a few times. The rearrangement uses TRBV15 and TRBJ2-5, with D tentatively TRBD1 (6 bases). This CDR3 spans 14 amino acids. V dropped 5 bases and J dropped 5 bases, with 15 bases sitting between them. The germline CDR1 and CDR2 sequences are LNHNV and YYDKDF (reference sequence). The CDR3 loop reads CATSLNRAVETQYF. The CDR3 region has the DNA TGTGCCACCAGCCTAAACAGGGCTGTGGAGACCCAGTACTTC.

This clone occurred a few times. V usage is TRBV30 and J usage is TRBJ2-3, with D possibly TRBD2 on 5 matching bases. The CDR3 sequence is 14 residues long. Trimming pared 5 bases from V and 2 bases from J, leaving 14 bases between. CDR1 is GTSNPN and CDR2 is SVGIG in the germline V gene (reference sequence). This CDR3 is CAWCTGLITDTQYF. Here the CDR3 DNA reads TGTGCCTGGTGTACCGGACTCATCACAGATACGCAGTATTTT.

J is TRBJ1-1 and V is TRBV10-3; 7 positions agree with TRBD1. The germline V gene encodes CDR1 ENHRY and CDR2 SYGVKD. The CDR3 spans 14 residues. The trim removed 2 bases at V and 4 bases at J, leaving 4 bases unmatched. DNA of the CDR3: TGTGCCATCAGTGAGGAGACAGGGATCACTGAAGCTTTCTTT. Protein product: CAISEETGITEAFF.

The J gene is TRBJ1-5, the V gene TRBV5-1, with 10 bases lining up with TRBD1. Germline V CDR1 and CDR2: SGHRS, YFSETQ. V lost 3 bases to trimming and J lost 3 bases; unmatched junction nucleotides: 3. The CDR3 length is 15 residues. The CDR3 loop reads CASSSGTGDNQPQHF. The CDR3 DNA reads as TGCGCCAGCAGCTCCGGGACAGGGGACAATCAGCCCCAGCATTTT.

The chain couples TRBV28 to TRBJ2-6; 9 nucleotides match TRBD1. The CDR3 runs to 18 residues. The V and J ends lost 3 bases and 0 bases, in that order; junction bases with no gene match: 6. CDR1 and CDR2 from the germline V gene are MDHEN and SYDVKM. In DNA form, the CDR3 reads TGTGCCAGCAGTTTGGAACAGGGGGCTCACTCTGGGGCCAACGTCCTGACTTTC. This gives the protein CASSLEQGAHSGANVLTF.

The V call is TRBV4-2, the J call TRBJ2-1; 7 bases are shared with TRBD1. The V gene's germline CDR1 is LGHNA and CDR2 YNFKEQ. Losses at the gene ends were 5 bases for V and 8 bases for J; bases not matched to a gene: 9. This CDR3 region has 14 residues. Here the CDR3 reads CASSTRTGPHEQFF. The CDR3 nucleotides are TGTGCCAGCAGCACACGGACAGGTCCCCATGAGCAGTTCTTC.

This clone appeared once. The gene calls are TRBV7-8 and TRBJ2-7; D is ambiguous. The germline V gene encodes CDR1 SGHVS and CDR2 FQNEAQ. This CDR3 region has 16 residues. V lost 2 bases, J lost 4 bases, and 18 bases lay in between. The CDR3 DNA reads TGTGCCAGCAGCTTAAATACCAGATTTTTATTATACGAGCAGTACTTC. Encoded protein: CASSLNTRFLLYEQYF. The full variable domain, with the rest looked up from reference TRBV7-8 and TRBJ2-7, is GAGVSQSPRYKVAKRGQDVALRCDPISGHVSLFWYQQALGQGPEFLTYFQNEAQLDKSGLPSDRFFAERPEGSVSTLKIQRTQQEDSAVYLCASSLNTRFLLYEQYFGPGTRLTVT.

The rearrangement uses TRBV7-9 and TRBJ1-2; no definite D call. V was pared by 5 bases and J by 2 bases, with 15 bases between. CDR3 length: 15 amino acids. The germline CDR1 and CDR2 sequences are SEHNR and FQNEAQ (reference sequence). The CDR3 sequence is CASSPPGVTNYGYTF. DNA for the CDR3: TGTGCCAGCAGCCCACCGGGAGTCACCAACTATGGCTACACCTTC.

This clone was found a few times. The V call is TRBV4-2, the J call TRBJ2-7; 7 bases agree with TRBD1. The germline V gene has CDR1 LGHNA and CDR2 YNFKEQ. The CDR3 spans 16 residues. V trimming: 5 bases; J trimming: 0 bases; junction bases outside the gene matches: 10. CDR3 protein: CASSSDSDRTSYEQYF. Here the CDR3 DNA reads TGTGCCAGCAGCTCGGACTCGGACAGGACCTCCTACGAGCAGTACTTC.

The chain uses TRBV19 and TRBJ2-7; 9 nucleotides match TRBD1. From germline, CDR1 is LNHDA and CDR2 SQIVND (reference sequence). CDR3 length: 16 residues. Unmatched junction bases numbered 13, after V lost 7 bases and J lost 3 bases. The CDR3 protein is CASKPTGTGIYYEQYF. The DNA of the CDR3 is TGTGCCAGTAAACCAACCGGGACAGGGATATACTACGAGCAGTACTTC.

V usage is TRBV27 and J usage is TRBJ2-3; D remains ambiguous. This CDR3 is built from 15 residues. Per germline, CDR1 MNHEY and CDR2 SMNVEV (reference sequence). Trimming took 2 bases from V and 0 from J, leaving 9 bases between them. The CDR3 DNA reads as TGTGCCAGCAGTTTAGGGCAGTATAGCACAGATACGCAGTATTTT. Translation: CASSLGQYSTDTQYF.

CDR3 in amino acids: CASSLGGAASGRETQYF. The CDR3 DNA sequence: TGTGCCAGCAGCTTAGGAGGGGCGGCTAGCGGGCGAGAGACCCAGTACTTC. V and J are TRBV13 and TRBJ2-5; 8 bases fit TRBD2. The CDR3 sequence is 17 residues long. Germline V gene lookup returns CDR1 PRHDT and CDR2 FYEKMQ (reference sequence). With 0 bases clipped from V and 4 bases from J, the junction kept 10 bases outside the gene matches.

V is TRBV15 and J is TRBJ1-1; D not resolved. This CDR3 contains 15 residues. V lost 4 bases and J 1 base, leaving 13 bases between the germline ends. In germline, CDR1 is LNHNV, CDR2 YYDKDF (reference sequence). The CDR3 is CATSNIRQGNTEAFF. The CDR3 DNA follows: TGTGCCACCAGCAATATAAGACAAGGGAACACTGAAGCTTTCTTT.

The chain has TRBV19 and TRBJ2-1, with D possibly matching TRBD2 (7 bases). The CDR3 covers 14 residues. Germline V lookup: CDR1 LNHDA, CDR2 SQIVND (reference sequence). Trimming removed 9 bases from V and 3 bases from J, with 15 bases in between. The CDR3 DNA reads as TGTGCCAGCAATCGGGGGGCCTTCTACAATGAGCAGTTCTTC. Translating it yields CASNRGAFYNEQFF. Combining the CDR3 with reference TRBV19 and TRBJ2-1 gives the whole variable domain DGGITQSPKYLFRKEGQNVTLSCEQNLNHDAMYWYRQDPGQGLRLIYYSQIVNDFQKGDIAEGYSVSREKKESFPLTVTSAQKNPTAFYLCASNRGAFYNEQFFGPGTRLTVL.

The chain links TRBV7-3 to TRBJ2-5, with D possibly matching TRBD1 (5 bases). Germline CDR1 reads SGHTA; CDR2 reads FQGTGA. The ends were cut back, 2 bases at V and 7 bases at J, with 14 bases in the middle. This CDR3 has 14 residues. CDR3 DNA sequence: TGTGCCAGCAGCTTACAGGGCCGGCCGGGGACCCAGTACTTC. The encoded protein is CASSLQGRPGTQYF.

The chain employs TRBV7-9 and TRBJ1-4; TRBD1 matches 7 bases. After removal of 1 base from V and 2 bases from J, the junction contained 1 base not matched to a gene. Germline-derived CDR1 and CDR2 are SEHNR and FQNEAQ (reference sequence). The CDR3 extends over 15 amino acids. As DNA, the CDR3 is TGTGCCAGCAGCTTAGAGACAGGGACTAATGAAAAACTGTTTTTT. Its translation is CASSLETGTNEKLFF.

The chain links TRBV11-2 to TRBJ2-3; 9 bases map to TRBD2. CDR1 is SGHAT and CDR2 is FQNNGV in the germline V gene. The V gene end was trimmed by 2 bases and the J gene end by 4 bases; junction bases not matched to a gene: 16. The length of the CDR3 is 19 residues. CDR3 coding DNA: TGTGCCAGCAGCTTAAGTTTTTGGGATAGCGGGGGTATCTCAGATACGCAGTATTTT. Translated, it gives CASSLSFWDSGGISDTQYF.

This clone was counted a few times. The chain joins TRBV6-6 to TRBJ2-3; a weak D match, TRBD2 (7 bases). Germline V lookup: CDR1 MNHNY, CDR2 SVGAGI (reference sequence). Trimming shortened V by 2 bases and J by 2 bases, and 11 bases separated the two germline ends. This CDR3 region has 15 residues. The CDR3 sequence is CASSYDGGATDTQYF. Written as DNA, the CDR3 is TGTGCCAGCAGTTACGATGGGGGGGCCACAGATACGCAGTATTTT.

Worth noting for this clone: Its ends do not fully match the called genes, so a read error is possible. The DNA for the CDR3 is TGTGCTAGCAGTCCCTATAGTCCCCCCGGGGAGCTGTTTTTT. Translation: CASSPYSPPGELFF. The V call is TRBV7-7, the J call TRBJ2-2; no firm D call. This CDR3 is built from 14 residues. Germline loops: CDR1 SSHAT, CDR2 FNYEAQ (reference sequence).

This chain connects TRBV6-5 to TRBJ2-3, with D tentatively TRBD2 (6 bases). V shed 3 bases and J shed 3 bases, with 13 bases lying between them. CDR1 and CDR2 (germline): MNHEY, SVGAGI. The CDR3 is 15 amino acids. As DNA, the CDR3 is TGTGCCAGCAGTTATGGGTGGGGGAGGACAGATACGCAGTATTTT. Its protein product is CASSYGWGRTDTQYF.

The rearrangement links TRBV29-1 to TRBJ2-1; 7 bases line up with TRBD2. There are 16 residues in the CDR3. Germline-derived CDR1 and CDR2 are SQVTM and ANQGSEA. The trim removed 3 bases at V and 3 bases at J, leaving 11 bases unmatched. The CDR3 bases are TGCAGCGTTGACGTGAGAGGCGGGAGTGACTACAATGAGCAGTTCTTC. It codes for CSVDVRGGSDYNEQFF.

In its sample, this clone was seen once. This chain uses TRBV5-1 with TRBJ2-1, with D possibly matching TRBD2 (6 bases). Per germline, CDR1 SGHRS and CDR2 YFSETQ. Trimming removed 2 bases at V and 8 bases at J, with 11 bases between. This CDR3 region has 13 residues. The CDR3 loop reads CASSLTSRDEQFF. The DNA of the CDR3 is TGCGCCAGCAGCTTAACTAGCAGGGATGAGCAGTTCTTC.

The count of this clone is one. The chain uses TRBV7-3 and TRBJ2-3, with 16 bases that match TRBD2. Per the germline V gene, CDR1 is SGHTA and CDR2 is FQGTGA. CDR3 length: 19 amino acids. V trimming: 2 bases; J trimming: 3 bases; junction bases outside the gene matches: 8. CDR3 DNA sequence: TGTGCCAGCAGCTTAGTTGGGACTAGCGGGGGGGCACGGACAGATACGCAGTATTTT. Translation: CASSLVGTSGGARTDTQYF.

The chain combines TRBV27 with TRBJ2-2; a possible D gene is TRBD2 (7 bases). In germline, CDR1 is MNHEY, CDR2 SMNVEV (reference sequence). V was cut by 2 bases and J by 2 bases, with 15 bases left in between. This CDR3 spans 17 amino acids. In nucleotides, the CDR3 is TGTGCCAGCAGTTTAAGGGGGAGGGCCTTAAACACCGGGGAGCTGTTTTTT. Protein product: CASSLRGRALNTGELFF.

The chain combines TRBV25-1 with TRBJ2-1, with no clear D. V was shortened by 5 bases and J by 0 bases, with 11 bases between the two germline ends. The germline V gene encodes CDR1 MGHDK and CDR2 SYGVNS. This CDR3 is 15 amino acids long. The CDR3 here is CASSTERSSYNEQFF. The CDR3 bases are TGTGCCAGCAGTACGGAGAGGAGCTCCTACAATGAGCAGTTCTTC.

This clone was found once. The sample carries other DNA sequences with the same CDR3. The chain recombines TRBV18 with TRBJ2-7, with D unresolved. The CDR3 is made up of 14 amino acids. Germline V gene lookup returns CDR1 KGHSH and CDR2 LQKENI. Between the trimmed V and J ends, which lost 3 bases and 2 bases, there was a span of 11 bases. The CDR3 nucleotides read TGTGCCAGCTCACCGGCAGGTCGACCCTACGAGCAGTACTTC. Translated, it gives CASSPAGRPYEQYF.

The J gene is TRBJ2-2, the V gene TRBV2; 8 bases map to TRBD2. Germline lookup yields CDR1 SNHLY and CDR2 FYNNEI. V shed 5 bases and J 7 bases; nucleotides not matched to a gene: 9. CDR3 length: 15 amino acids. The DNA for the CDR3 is TGTGCCAGCAGTAGAAGCGGGAGATGGGGCGGGGAGCTGTTTTTT. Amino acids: CASSRSGRWGGELFF.

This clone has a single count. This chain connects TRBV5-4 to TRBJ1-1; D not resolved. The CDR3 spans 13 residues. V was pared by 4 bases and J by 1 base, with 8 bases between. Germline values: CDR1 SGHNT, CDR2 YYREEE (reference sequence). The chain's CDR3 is CASSPTWNTEAFF. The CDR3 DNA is TGTGCCAGCAGCCCGACATGGAACACTGAAGCTTTCTTT.

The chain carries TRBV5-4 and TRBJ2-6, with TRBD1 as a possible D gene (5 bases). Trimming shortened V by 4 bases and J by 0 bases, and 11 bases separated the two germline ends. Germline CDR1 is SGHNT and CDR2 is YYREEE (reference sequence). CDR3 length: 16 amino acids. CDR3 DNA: TGTGCCAGCAGCCAAATCAGGGACTCTGGGGCCAACGTCCTGACTTTC. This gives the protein CASSQIRDSGANVLTF.